Listed here are 3 T cell receptor beta chains from one sample, sequenced in a study of cytomegalovirus exposure and HLA in healthy donors. 60 Vbeta and 13 Jbeta primers were used in PCR. The protocol was immunoSEQ multiplex PCR, while the TCRdb copy is restricted to in-frame clones and leaves out a portion. The sample lists some 150,000 clones; 73% were seen once. The material sequenced was PBMCs. Every receptor here comes from a human donor in good health.

The chain couples TRBV2 to TRBJ1-2, with 9 bases that match TRBD1. Trimming took 7 bases from V and 2 from J; bases not matched to a gene: 5. CDR3 length: 14 residues. CDR1 is SNHLY, CDR2 FYNNEI, per germline. Here the CDR3 reads CASTTGTGNYGYTF. The DNA of the CDR3 is TGTGCCAGCACCACCGGGACAGGGAACTATGGCTACACCTTC.

The V call is TRBV10-3, the J call TRBJ1-5; D is possibly TRBD1 (6 bases). Germline V CDR1 and CDR2: ENHRY, SYGVKD. The CDR3 contains 13 residues. The germline V and J ends were trimmed by 4 bases and 12 bases, with 16 bases remaining between them. The CDR3 bases are TGTGCCATCAGTGCCCCAGGGGAAGGTCGCCAGCATTTT. This sequence encodes CAISAPGEGRQHF.

The chain carries TRBV7-9 and TRBJ2-7, with 8 bases fitting TRBD2. The CDR3 extends over 15 amino acids. Germline loops: CDR1 SEHNR, CDR2 FQNEAQ (reference sequence). The ends lost 5 bases at V and 4 bases at J; junction bases unmatched: 10. CDR3 nucleotide sequence: TGTGCCAGCAGCAAGGGGGAGGGCGGGAGGTACGAGCAGTACTTC. Its protein product is CASSKGEGGRYEQYF.